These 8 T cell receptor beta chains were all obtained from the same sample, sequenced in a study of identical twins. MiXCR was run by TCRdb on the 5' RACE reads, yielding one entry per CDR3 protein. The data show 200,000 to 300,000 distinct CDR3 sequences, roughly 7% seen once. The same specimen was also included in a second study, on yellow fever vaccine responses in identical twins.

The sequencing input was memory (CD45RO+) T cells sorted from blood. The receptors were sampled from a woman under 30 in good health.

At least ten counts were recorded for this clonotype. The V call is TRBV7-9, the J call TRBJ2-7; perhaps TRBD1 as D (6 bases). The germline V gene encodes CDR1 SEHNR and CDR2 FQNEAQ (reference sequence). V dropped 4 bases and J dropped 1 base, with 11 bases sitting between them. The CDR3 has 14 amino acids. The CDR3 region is CASSSGHISYEQYF. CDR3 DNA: TGTGCCAGCAGCTCGGGACATATATCCTACGAGCAGTACTTC.

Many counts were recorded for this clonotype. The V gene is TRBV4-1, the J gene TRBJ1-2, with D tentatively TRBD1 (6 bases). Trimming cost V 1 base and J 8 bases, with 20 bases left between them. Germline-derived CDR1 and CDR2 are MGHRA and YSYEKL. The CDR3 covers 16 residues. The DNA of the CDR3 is TGCGCCAGCAGCCAAGTAAGGGGGGACCGACCGGAGGGCTACACCTTC. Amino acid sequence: CASSQVRGDRPEGYTF.

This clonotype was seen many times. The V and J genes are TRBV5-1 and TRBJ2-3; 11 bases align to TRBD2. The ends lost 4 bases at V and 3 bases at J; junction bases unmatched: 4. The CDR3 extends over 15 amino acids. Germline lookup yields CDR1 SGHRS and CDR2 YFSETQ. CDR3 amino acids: CASSPGLAATDTQYF. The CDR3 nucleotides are TGCGCCAGCAGCCCGGGACTAGCGGCGACAGATACGCAGTATTTT.

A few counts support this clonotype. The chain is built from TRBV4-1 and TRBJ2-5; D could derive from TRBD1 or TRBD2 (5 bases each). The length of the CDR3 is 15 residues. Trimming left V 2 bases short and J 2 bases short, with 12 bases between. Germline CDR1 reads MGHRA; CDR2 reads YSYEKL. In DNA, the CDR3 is TGCGCCAGCAGCCAAAGAGCCGGGGCACAAGAGACCCAGTACTTC. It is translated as CASSQRAGAQETQYF.

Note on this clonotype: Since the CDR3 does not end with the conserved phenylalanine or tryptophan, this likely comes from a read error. This chain's CDR3 is CCARDLGNVGNQPQHY. The CDR3 DNA reads TGCTGTGCTAGAGATCTGGGCAACGTAGGCAATCAGCCCCAGCATTAT. This rearrangement joins TRBV20-1 to TRBJ1-5; no reliable D call. The CDR3 runs 16 residues. Germline loops: CDR1 DFQATT, CDR2 SNEGSKA (reference sequence).

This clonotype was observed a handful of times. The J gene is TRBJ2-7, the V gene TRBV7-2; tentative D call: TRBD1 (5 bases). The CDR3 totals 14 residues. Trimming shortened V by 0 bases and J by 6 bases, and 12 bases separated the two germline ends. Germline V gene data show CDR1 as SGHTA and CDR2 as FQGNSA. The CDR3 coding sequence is TGTGCCAGCAGCTTAGCGGCAGGGCTGGTCGAGCAGTACTTC. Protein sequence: CASSLAAGLVEQYF.

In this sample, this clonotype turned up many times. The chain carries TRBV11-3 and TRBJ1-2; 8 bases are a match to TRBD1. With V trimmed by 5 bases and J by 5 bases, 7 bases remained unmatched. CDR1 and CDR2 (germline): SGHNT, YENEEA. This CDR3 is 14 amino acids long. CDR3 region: CASSLGQAAYGYTF. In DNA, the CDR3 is TGTGCCAGCAGCCTGGGACAGGCTGCGTATGGCTACACCTTC.

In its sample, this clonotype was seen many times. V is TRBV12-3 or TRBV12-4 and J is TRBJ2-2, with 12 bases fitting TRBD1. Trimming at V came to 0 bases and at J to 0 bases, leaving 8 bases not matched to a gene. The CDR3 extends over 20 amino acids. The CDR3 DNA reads TGTGCCAGCAGTTTAGCGGGACAGGGGGCCAGGAGCGCGAACACCGGGGAGCTGTTTTTT. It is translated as CASSLAGQGARSANTGELFF.